These 8 T cell receptor beta chains were sequenced from one sample in a study of T-cell memory formation after mild COVID-19 (dated by TCRdb to the early 2020s). Library preparation employed 5' RACE. Instrument used: Illumina NovaSeq 6000. TCRdb trimmed public reads at Q25 via fastp, called clones via MiXCR and kept in-frame beta chains. Every distinct CDR3 protein forms one entry, paired with its most common genes and DNA. For this sample there are 580,000 or so distinct CDR3 sequences; 15% to 20% appear just once. The ten most abundant clones make up about 8.6% of the sample. The sequenced sample was PBMCs or a T cell subset sorted from them (not recorded which). These receptor sequences come from an adult woman who had mild COVID-19 (a few samples of this study predate the infection). The sample titles of this study are shuffled in the database, so cell type and time point are left out; the donor was told from shared clones.

The chain combines TRBV6-2 or TRBV6-3 with TRBJ2-4; 12 positions agree with TRBD2. Germline CDR1 reads MNHEY; CDR2 reads SVGEGT. The CDR3 spans 21 residues. Trimming took 2 bases from V and 0 from J; bases not matched to a gene: 14. In DNA form, the CDR3 reads TGTGCCAGCAGTTACCCGAGACGACTAGCGGGAGATCTCCCAGCCAAAAACATTCAGTACTTC. Translating it yields CASSYPRRLAGDLPAKNIQYF.

The sample holds a few counts of this clonotype. The genes are TRBV29-1 and TRBJ2-1; D possibly corresponds to TRBD2 (5 bases). This CDR3 is built from 14 residues. Germline CDR1 SQVTM, CDR2 ANQGSEA. Deletions cut 4 bases from V and 2 bases from J, with 12 bases between. Here the CDR3 reads CSVVSLAPYNEQFF. CDR3 coding DNA: TGCAGCGTTGTCAGTCTAGCCCCCTACAATGAGCAGTTCTTC.

This chain links TRBV4-3 with TRBJ2-3; weak D call: TRBD2 (5 bases). Trimming removed 4 bases at V and 0 bases at J, with 11 bases between. This CDR3 is 15 amino acids long. Germline V gene lookup returns CDR1 LGHNA and CDR2 YSLEER. The CDR3 DNA reads TGCGCCAGCAGCCTGGACTGGATCAGCACAGATACGCAGTATTTT. This codes for CASSLDWISTDTQYF.

This clonotype turned up a few times. The rearrangement uses TRBV6-5 and TRBJ1-1; the D gene is possibly TRBD1 (6 bases). The CDR3 extends over 16 amino acids. Germline V gene data show CDR1 as MNHEY and CDR2 as SVGAGI. Trimming removed 6 bases at V and 7 bases at J, with 24 bases between. CDR3 in amino acids: CASSRYGQLERIEAFF. CDR3 coding DNA: TGTGCCAGCAGCCGATACGGACAGTTGGAAAGAATTGAAGCTTTCTTT.

This clonotype was seen at least ten times. V is TRBV5-1 and J is TRBJ2-5; no firm D call. This CDR3 region has 13 residues. Trimming pared 1 base from V and 4 bases from J, leaving 8 bases between. Germline V gives CDR1 SGHRS, CDR2 YFSETQ. The CDR3 sequence: CASSLLAGETQYF. CDR3 in DNA: TGCGCCAGCAGCTTGTTGGCAGGAGAGACCCAGTACTTC.

This clonotype was recorded at least ten times. The gene calls are TRBV12-3 or TRBV12-4 and TRBJ1-5; D is ambiguous. V lost 8 bases and J lost 4, with 12 bases in between. The CDR3 has 13 amino acids. Here the CDR3 reads CASCLSQNQPQHF. The CDR3 DNA reads TGTGCCAGCTGTCTGTCCCAGAATCAGCCCCAGCATTTT.

V usage is TRBV18 and J usage is TRBJ2-7; D is ambiguous. The ends were cut back, 0 bases at V and 3 bases at J, with 9 bases in the middle. Looked up from germline, CDR1 is KGHSH and CDR2 is LQKENI. The CDR3 covers 14 residues. The CDR3 coding sequence is TGTGCCAGCTCACCACCTCGGTTGGGCTACGAGCAGTACTTC. This encodes CASSPPRLGYEQYF.

This clonotype was counted a few times. The V gene is TRBV2, the J gene TRBJ2-7; D possibly corresponds to TRBD2 (6 bases). Deletions cut 7 bases from V and 3 bases from J, with 13 bases between. This CDR3 contains 13 residues. Germline CDR1 reads SNHLY; CDR2 reads FYNNEI. As DNA, the CDR3 is TGTGCCAGCACGGCAGGCGGGGACTACGAGCAGTACTTC. This translates into CASTAGGDYEQYF.